Sequencing of this T cell receptor (beta chain) was carried out in a study of blood T cell repertoires in COVID-19. For the study at large: The United States, Italy and Spain were the sources of the acute and convalescent COVID-19 samples. Sources were T cells, B-cell-depleted T cells, or PBMCs; the material itself was cDNA or gDNA.

Authors' methods: Nucleated cell counts were estimated from reference gene primer amplification. Repertoires were generated with immunoSEQ multiplex PCR, while TCRdb's copy carries only in-frame clones and drops some. D and trimming come from the DNA, and the V and J calls and clone size come from that table. Of about 55,000 clones in the sample, approximately 90% were seen once. This CDR3 is 14 amino acids long. CDR1 is SQVTM and CDR2 is ANQGSEA in the germline V gene. Trimming took 8 bases from V and 1 from J; bases not matched to a gene: 7. The source material was peripheral blood. This chain uses TRBV29-1 with TRBJ2-5, with 10 bases matching TRBD1. The TCR comes from a man in his sixties with acute or convalescent COVID-19. In DNA form, the CDR3 reads TGCAGCACTTACGACAGGGGGCGCCAAGAGACCCAGTACTTC. It codes for CSTYDRGRQETQYF.